This TCR beta chain was sequenced for a study of T cell responses to AZD1222 COVID-19 vaccine. Study-wide results and limits: The study identified only six AZD1222 recipients as seropositive at baseline. No day 14 peak samples; only post-peak repertoires were characterized.

Second-dose intervals near 4 or 12 weeks were combined. Of note for this clone: Antigen unknown.

Trimming cost V 5 bases and J 0 bases, with 8 bases left between them. This CDR3 is 14 amino acids long. Germline loops: CDR1 LNHDA, CDR2 SQIVND (reference sequence). Data came from immunoSEQ multiplex PCR; TCRdb stores just in-frame clones and leaves some out. The sample consists of fewer than 90,000 clones, about 90% of them appearing once. The chain joins TRBV19 to TRBJ2-1, with a tentative D call TRBD2 (5 bases). This specimen was peripheral blood, taken 28 days after the second AZD1222 dose. The sequence was collected from an adult who received the AZD1222 COVID-19 vaccine. CDR3 protein: CASSWTPSYNEQFF. The CDR3 nucleotides read TGTGCCAGTAGTTGGACTCCCTCCTACAATGAGCAGTTCTTC.